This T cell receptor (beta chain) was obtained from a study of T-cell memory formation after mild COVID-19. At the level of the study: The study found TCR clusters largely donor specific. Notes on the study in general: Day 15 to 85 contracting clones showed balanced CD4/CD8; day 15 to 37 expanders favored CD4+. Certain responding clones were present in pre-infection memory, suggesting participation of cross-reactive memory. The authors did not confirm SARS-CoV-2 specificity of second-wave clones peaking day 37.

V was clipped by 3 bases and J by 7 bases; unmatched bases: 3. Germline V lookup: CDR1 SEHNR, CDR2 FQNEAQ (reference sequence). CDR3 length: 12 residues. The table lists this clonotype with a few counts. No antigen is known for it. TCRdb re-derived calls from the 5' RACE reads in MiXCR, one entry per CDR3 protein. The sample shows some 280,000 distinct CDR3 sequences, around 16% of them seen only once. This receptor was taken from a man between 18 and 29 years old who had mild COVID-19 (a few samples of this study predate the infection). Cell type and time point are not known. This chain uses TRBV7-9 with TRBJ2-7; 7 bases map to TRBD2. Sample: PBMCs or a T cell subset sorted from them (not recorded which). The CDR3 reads CASSFAAGEQYV. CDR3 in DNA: TGTGCCAGCAGCTTTGCAGCGGGGGAGCAGTACGTC.